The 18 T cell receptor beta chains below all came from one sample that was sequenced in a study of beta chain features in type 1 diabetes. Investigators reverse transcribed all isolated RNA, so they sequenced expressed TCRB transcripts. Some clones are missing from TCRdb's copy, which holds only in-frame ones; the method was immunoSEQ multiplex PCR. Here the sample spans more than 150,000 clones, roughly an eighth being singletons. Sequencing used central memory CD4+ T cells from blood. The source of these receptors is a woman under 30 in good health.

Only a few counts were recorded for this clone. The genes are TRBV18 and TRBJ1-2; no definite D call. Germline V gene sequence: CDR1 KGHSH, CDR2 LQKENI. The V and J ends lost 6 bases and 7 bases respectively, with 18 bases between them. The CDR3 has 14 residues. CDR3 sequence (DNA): TGTGCCAGCTCGCGGGCGGGAGAAGGATTTGGCTACACCTTC. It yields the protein CASSRAGEGFGYTF.

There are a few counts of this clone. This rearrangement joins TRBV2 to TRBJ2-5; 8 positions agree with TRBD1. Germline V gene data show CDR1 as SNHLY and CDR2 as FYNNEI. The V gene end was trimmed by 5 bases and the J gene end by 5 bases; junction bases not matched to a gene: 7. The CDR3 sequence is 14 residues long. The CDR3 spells CASSRRQGRETQYF. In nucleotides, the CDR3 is TGTGCCAGCAGTCGACGACAGGGGCGGGAGACCCAGTACTTC.

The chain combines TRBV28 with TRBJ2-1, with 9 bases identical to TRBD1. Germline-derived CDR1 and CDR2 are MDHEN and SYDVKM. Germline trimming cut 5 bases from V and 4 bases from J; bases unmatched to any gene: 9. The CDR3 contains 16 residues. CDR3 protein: CASSKDRGKLYNEQFF. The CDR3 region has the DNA TGTGCCAGCAGTAAGGACAGGGGTAAACTATACAATGAGCAGTTCTTC.

The CDR3 DNA follows: TGTGCCAGCAGTGCCCAACGTTTCCTAACTGAAGCTTTCTTT. Translated: CASSAQRFLTEAFF. The chain uses TRBV2 and TRBJ1-1, with D unresolved. The CDR3 sequence is 14 residues long. Germline loops: CDR1 SNHLY, CDR2 FYNNEI. V lost 4 bases to trimming and J lost 5 bases, with 14 bases between them.

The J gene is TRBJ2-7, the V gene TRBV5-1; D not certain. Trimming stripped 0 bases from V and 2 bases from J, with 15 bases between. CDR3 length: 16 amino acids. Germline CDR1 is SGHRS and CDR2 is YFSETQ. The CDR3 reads CASSLALASRAYEQYF. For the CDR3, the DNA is TGCGCCAGCAGCTTGGCCTTAGCTTCTCGGGCCTACGAGCAGTACTTC.

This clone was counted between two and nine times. CDR3 sequence (DNA): TGCGCCAGCAGCTGGTCTATCGGGGGTAACACCGGGGAGCTGTTTTTT. Translation: CASSWSIGGNTGELFF. The rearrangement joins TRBV5-1 to TRBJ2-2; D is possibly TRBD2 (6 bases). Trimming took 3 bases from V and 2 from J, leaving 14 bases between them. This CDR3 contains 16 residues. Germline loops: CDR1 SGHRS, CDR2 YFSETQ.

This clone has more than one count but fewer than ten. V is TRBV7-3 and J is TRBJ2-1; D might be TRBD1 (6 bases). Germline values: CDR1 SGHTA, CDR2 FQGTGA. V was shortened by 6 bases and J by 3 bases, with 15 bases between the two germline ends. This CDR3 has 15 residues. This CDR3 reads CASSDSPGVYNEQFF. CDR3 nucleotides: TGTGCCAGCAGTGACTCCCCAGGGGTCTACAATGAGCAGTTCTTC. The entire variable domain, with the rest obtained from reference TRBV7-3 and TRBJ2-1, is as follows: GAGVSQTPSNKVTEKGKYVELRCDPISGHTALYWYRQSLGQGPEFLIYFQGTGAADDSGLPNDRFFAVRPEGSVSTLKIQRTERGDSAVYLCASSDSPGVYNEQFFGPGTRLTVL.

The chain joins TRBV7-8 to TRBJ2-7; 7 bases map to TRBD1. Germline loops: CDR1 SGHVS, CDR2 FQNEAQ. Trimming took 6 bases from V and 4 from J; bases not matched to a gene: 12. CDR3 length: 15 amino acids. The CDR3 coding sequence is TGTGCCAGCAGACGAGATTCGACAGGGCCGTACGAGCAGTACTTC. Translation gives CASRRDSTGPYEQYF. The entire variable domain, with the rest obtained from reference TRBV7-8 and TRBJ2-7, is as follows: GAGVSQSPRYKVAKRGQDVALRCDPISGHVSLFWYQQALGQGPEFLTYFQNEAQLDKSGLPSDRFFAERPEGSVSTLKIQRTQQEDSAVYLCASRRDSTGPYEQYFGPGTRLTVT.

CDR3 DNA: TGTGCCAGCCAACTCGGCAGGGGCACCTACGAGCAGTACTTC. Amino acid sequence: CASQLGRGTYEQYF. The chain recombines TRBV11-2 with TRBJ2-7; TRBD1 is a possible D gene (6 bases). The CDR3 loop spans 14 amino acids. CDR1 and CDR2 (germline): SGHAT, FQNNGV. V was shortened by 8 bases and J by 2 bases, with 16 bases between the two germline ends.

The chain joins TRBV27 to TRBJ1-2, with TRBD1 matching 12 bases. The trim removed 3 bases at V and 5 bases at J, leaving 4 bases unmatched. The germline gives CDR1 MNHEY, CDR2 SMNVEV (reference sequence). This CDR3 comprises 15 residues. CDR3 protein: CASSFGTGGVYGYTF. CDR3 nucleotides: TGTGCCAGCAGTTTTGGGACAGGGGGCGTATATGGCTACACCTTC.

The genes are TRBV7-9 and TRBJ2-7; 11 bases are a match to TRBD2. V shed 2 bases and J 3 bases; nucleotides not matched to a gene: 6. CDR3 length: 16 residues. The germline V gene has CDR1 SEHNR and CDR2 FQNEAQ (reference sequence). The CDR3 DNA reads TGTGCCAGCAGCTTATATCAGACTAGCGGGGACTACGAGCAGTACTTC. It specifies CASSLYQTSGDYEQYF.

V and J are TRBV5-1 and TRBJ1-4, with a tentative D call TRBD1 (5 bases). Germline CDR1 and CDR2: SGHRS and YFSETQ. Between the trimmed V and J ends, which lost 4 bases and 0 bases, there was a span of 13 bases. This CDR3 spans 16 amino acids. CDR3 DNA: TGCGCCAGCAGCCCGTCGACAGTTACAACTAATGAAAAACTGTTTTTT. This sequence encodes CASSPSTVTTNEKLFF.

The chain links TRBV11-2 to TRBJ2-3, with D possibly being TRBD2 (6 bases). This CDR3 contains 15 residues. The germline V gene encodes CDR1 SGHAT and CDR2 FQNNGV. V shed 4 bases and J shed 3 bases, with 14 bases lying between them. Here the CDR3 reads CASSSSGVGTDTQYF. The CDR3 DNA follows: TGTGCCAGCAGCTCCTCGGGAGTTGGGACAGATACGCAGTATTTT.

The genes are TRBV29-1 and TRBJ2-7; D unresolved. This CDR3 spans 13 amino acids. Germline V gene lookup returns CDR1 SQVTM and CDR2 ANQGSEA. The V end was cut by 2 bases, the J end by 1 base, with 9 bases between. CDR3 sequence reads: CSVESSASYEQYF. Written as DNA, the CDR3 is TGCAGCGTTGAATCCAGCGCATCCTACGAGCAGTACTTC.

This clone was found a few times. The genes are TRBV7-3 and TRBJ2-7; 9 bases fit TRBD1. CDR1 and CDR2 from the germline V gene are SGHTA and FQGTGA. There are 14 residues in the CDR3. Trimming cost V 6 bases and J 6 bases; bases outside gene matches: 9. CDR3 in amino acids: CASRSRQGGREQYF. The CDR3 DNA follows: TGTGCCAGCAGAAGTCGACAGGGGGGACGCGAGCAGTACTTC.

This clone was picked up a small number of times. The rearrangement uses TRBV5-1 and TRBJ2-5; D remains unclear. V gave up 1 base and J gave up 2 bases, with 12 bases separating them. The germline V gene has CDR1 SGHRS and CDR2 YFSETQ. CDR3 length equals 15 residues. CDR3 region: CASSLYMAVQETQYF. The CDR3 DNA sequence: TGCGCCAGCAGCTTGTATATGGCGGTACAAGAGACCCAGTACTTC.

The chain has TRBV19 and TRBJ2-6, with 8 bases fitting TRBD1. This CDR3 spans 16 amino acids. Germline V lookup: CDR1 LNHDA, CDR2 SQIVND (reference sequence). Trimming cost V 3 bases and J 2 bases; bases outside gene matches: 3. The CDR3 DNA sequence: TGTGCCAGTAGTATGGACAGGGTGGCTGGGGCCAACGTCCTGACTTTC. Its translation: CASSMDRVAGANVLTF.

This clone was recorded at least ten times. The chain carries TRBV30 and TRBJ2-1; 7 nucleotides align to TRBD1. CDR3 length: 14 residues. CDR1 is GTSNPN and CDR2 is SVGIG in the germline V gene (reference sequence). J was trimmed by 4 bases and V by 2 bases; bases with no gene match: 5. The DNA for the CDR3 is TGTGCCTGGAGTTACGGGACAGCTTACAATGAGCAGTTCTTC. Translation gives CAWSYGTAYNEQFF.